This T cell receptor beta chain is drawn from a study of cytomegalovirus exposure and HLA in healthy donors. The wider study: Across around 400 genotyped donors, around 80% landed in the Caucasian-associated ancestry cluster.

Losses at the gene ends were 1 base for V and 4 bases for J; bases not matched to a gene: 9. From germline, CDR1 is SGHAT and CDR2 FQNNGV. CDR3 length: 16 amino acids. A multiplex PCR was run with 60 Vbeta primers and 13 Jbeta primers. Only in-frame clones appear in the TCRdb table, and some are missing; sequencing was by immunoSEQ multiplex PCR. The profile covers 200,000 to 250,000 clones, with about 83% appearing a single time and over 1% taken by the ten largest. The specimen was PBMCs. The rearrangement uses TRBV11-2 and TRBJ2-7; TRBD1 aligns across 8 bases. This clonotype originated in a human donor in good health. Here the CDR3 reads CASSLGVGQGTYEQYF. The CDR3 DNA sequence: TGTGCCAGCAGCTTAGGGGTTGGACAGGGTACTTACGAGCAGTACTTC.